The source of this T cell receptor beta chain is a study of cytotoxic CD8 clonotypes in ibrutinib-treated CLL. Profiled with immunoSEQ multiplex PCR; TCRdb holds only in-frame clones, not every one. The sample holds roughly 200,000 clones, over 55% seen once. Around 2 micrograms of genomic DNA (from cryopreserved PBMCs) were used for TCR beta libraries. Study-wide points: T-cell clonality at baseline went above that of age-matched healthy donors and rose and fell with circulating CD8+ T-cell counts.

This CDR3 is built from 15 residues. V lost 3 bases and J lost 1, with 11 bases in between. Looked up from germline, CDR1 is MNHEY and CDR2 is SVGAGI. This clone was seen a few times. The target antigen is unknown. The sample consisted of PBMCs, taken after 24 months of ibrutinib treatment. V usage is TRBV6-5 and J usage is TRBJ2-3, with TRBD1 as a possible D gene (5 bases). The clonotype was recovered from a human donor with chronic lymphocytic leukemia. CDR3 coding DNA: TGTGCCAGCAGTTATTTAGGCAGGGGCACAGATACGCAGTATTTT. Amino acids: CASSYLGRGTDTQYF.